The sequence of this T cell receptor (beta chain) was determined in a study of shared clonotypes between healthy human individuals. Participating donors were healthy, HIV-negative adults free of recent acute infections or vaccinations. This clone was detected once. Clones were sequenced by immunoSEQ multiplex PCR, and TCRdb holds only the in-frame ones, with some missing. The table has roughly 2 million clones, 90% to 95% seen once; the top ten hold more than 0.1%. This CDR3 is 15 amino acids long. V lost 0 bases to trimming and J lost 2 bases, with 10 bases between them. Germline V CDR1 and CDR2: LNHNV, YYDKDF (reference sequence).

Sequencing was carried out using naive CD4+ T cells sorted from blood. As to subset: CD45RA+ positively selected. J is TRBJ2-5 and V is TRBV15; D remains ambiguous. This TCR derives from a man younger than 35 in good health. In DNA form, the CDR3 reads TGTGCCACCAGCAGAGATACGACCGTACAAGAGACCCAGTACTTC. Encoded protein: CATSRDTTVQETQYF.